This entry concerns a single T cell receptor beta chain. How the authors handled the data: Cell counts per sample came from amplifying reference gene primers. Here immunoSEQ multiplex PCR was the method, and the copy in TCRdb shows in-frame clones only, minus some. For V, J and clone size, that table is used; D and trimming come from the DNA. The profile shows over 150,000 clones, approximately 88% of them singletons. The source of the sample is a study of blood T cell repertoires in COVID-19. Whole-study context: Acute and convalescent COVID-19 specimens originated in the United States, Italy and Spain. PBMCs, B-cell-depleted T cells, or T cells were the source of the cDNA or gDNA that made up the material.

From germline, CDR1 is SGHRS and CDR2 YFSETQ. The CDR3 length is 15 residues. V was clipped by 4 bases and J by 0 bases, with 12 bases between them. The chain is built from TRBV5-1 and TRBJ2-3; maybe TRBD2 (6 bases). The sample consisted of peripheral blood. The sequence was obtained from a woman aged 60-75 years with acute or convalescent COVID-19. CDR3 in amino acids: CASSGTSRSTDTQYF. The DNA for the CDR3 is TGCGCCAGCAGCGGAACTAGCCGAAGCACAGATACGCAGTATTTT.